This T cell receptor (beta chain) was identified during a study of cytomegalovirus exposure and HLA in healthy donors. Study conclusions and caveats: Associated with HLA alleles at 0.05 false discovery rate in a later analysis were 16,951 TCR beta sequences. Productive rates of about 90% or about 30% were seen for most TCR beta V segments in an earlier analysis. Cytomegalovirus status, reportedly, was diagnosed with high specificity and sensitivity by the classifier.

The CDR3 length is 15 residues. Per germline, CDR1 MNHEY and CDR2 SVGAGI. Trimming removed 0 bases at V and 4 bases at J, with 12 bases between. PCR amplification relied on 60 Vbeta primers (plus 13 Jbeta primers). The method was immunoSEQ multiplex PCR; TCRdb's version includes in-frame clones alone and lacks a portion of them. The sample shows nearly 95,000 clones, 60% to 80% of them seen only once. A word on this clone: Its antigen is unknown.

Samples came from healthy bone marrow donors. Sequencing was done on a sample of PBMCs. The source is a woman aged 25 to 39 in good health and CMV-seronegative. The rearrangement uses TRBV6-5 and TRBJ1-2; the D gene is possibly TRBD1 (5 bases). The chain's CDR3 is CASSYSTMGGYGYTF. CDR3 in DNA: TGTGCCAGCAGTTACTCGACAATGGGGGGCTATGGCTACACCTTC.